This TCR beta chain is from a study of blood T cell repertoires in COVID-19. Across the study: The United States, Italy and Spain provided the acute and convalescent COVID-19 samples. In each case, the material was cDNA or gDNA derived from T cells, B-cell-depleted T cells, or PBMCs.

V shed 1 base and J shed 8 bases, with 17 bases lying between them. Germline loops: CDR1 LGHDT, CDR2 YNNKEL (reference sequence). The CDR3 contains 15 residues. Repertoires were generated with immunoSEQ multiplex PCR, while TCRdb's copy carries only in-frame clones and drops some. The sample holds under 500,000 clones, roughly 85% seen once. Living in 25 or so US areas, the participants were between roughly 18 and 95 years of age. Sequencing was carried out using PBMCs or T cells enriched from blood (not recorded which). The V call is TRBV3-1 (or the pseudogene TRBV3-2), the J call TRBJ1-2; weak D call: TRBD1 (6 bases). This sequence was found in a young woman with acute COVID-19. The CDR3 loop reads CASSQGLTGSRGYTF. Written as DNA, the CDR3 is TGTGCCAGCAGCCAAGGTCTCACAGGGAGCAGGGGCTACACCTTC.